These 18 T cell receptor beta chains were sequenced from one sample in a study of CD8 T cells in ankylosing spondylitis. TCRdb used MiXCR to reprocess the 5' RACE reads, holding one entry per CDR3 protein. There are 90,000 to 100,000 distinct CDR3 sequences in the sample; 8% to 10% occur only once, and roughly 9.9% lies in the top ten. The sample was blood, either unsorted or a sorted T cell fraction (not recorded which). These receptors all stem from a male donor with ankylosing spondylitis or in good health (not recorded which).

This chain connects TRBV6-2 or TRBV6-3 to TRBJ1-1, with D uncertain. From germline, CDR1 is MNHEY and CDR2 SVGEGT. This CDR3 contains 16 residues. The V and J ends lost 4 bases and 0 bases respectively, with 15 bases between them. The CDR3 coding sequence is TGTGCCAGCAGTTCTGCAGGACGGACCTTGAACACTGAAGCTTTCTTT. This encodes CASSSAGRTLNTEAFF.

Many counts were recorded for this clonotype. The chain's CDR3 is CASSYSSGERYEQYF. The DNA for the CDR3 is TGTGCCAGCAGTTACTCCTCGGGAGAGAGGTACGAGCAGTACTTC. This sequence joins TRBV6-6 and TRBJ2-7; TRBD2 is a possible D gene (6 bases). Trimming cost V 0 bases and J 4 bases, with 13 bases left between them. Looked up from germline, CDR1 is MNHNY and CDR2 is SVGAGI (reference sequence). This CDR3 is 15 amino acids long.

The table lists this clonotype with a few counts. The V call is TRBV7-9, the J call TRBJ2-3; the match to TRBD2 covers 10 bases. Trimming at V came to 3 bases and at J to 3 bases, leaving 3 bases not matched to a gene. Germline V lookup: CDR1 SEHNR, CDR2 FQNEAQ (reference sequence). The CDR3 runs 15 residues. CDR3 sequence (DNA): TGTGCCAGCAGCTTCTTGGGACTAGCGACAGATACGCAGTATTTT. Amino acids: CASSFLGLATDTQYF.

This clonotype was seen ten or more times. This sequence joins TRBV5-1 and TRBJ1-2, with TRBD1 identical over 10 bases. Unmatched junction bases numbered 7, after V lost 0 bases and J lost 8 bases. CDR1 and CDR2 from the germline V gene are SGHRS and YFSETQ. The CDR3 sequence is 15 residues long. This chain's CDR3 is CASSLGQGAFDGYTF. The CDR3 region has the DNA TGCGCCAGCAGCTTGGGACAGGGGGCGTTCGACGGCTACACCTTC.

The gene calls are TRBV12-3 or TRBV12-4 and TRBJ1-3; a weak D match, TRBD1 (5 bases). CDR3 size: 16 residues. Trimming stripped 4 bases from V and 2 bases from J, with 15 bases between. The CDR3 here is CASSSPPRGAGNTIYF. The CDR3 DNA reads as TGTGCCAGCAGTTCCCCACCTCGGGGGGCTGGAAACACCATATATTTT.

Ten or more counts support this clonotype. The chain uses TRBV15 and TRBJ1-5; D perhaps matches TRBD1 (6 bases). This CDR3 spans 14 amino acids. V lost 0 bases and J lost 7, with 10 bases in between. The germline gives CDR1 LNHNV, CDR2 YYDKDF (reference sequence). CDR3 region: CATSREQGRQPQHF. The CDR3 DNA reads TGTGCCACCAGCAGAGAACAGGGTCGCCAGCCCCAGCATTTT.

This clonotype occurred many times. This chain links TRBV4-2 with TRBJ2-1; 12 nucleotides match TRBD2. Germline values: CDR1 LGHNA, CDR2 YNFKEQ. With V trimmed by 3 bases and J by 9 bases, 9 bases remained unmatched. The CDR3 has 16 residues. The CDR3 region has the DNA TGTGCCAGCAGCCATGAAGGACTAGCGGGATCCAGTGAGCAGTTCTTC. Its translation: CASSHEGLAGSSEQFF.

This clonotype was recorded a few times. The chain has TRBV20-1 and TRBJ1-1, with TRBD1 identical over 7 bases. Per the germline V gene, CDR1 is DFQATT and CDR2 is SNEGSKA (reference sequence). Trimming at V came to 6 bases and at J to 4 bases, leaving 11 bases not matched to a gene. The CDR3 consists of 14 residues. Written as DNA, the CDR3 is TGCAGTGCCGTAGACAGGGCTTGGGGCACTGAAGCTTTCTTT. Translation: CSAVDRAWGTEAFF.

This clonotype was seen many times. The chain has TRBV12-3 or TRBV12-4 and TRBJ1-2; D gene ambiguous. Trimming stripped 1 base from V and 5 bases from J, with 5 bases between. The CDR3 length is 12 residues. The CDR3 sequence is CASSLGAYGYTF. The CDR3 DNA reads TGTGCCAGCAGTTTAGGAGCTTATGGCTACACCTTC.

This clonotype has a count of ten or more. This chain uses TRBV2 with TRBJ2-5; no reliable D call. Germline loops: CDR1 SNHLY, CDR2 FYNNEI. The V end was cut by 1 base, the J end by 4 bases, with 1 base between. The CDR3 length is 11 residues. The DNA of the CDR3 is TGTGCCAGCAGTGAAGGAGAGACCCAGTACTTC. Amino acids: CASSEGETQYF. Drawing the rest from reference TRBV2 and TRBJ2-5, the complete variable domain is EPEVTQTPSHQVTQMGQEVILRCVPISNHLYFYWYRQILGQKVEFLVSFYNNEISEKSEIFDDQFSVERPDGSNFTLKIRSTKLEDSAMYFCASSEGETQYFGPGTRLLVL.

This clonotype was counted ten times or more. The chain recombines TRBV5-1 with TRBJ2-6, with a tentative D call TRBD1 (5 bases). The CDR3 totals 14 residues. V lost 7 bases and J 0 bases, leaving 8 bases between the germline ends. Per the germline V gene, CDR1 is SGHRS and CDR2 is YFSETQ. CDR3 sequence: CASQGNSGANVLTF. Here the CDR3 DNA reads TGCGCCAGCCAGGGTAACTCTGGGGCCAACGTCCTGACTTTC.

This clonotype was counted many times. The chain has TRBV3-1 and TRBJ2-5; D remains ambiguous. Germline CDR1 LGHDT, CDR2 YNNKEL (reference sequence). V was clipped by 0 bases and J by 5 bases, with 10 bases between them. This CDR3 is built from 14 residues. The chain's CDR3 is CASSQDLGTETQYF. The CDR3 DNA reads TGTGCCAGCAGCCAAGATCTGGGTACGGAGACCCAGTACTTC.

This clonotype was detected many times. This rearrangement joins TRBV7-2 to TRBJ2-1, with 11 bases matching TRBD2. The CDR3 extends over 19 amino acids. CDR1 is SGHTA, CDR2 FQGNSA, per germline. V gave up 0 bases and J gave up 3 bases; unmatched junction bases: 10. Here the CDR3 DNA reads TGTGCCAGCAGCTTAGCTAGCGGGAGGGCTTTACTCCGCTACAATGAGCAGTTCTTC. Translating it yields CASSLASGRALLRYNEQFF.

This clonotype was found many times. The chain combines TRBV20-1 with TRBJ2-3; 7 bases match TRBD1. The CDR3 spans 14 residues. With 3 bases clipped from V and 2 bases from J, the junction kept 5 bases outside the gene matches. The V gene's germline CDR1 is DFQATT and CDR2 SNEGSKA (reference sequence). CDR3 DNA: TGCAGTGCTAGGCCGGGACAGCCCACAGATACGCAGTATTTT. It encodes CSARPGQPTDTQYF.

This clonotype was detected ten times or more. The CDR3 reads CASSLASYNEQFF. For the CDR3, the DNA is TGTGCCAGCAGCTTAGCTAGCTACAATGAGCAGTTCTTC. The gene calls are TRBV11-2 and TRBJ2-1; D call uncertain. Trimming removed 1 base at V and 3 bases at J, with 4 bases between. The CDR3 length is 13 residues. CDR1 is SGHAT and CDR2 is FQNNGV in the germline V gene.

There are many counts of this clonotype. The rearrangement uses TRBV20-1 and TRBJ2-3, with 9 nucleotides matching TRBD2. CDR3 size: 14 residues. CDR1 is DFQATT and CDR2 is SNEGSKA in the germline V gene (reference sequence). V was pared by 2 bases and J by 6 bases, with 6 bases of the junction left unmatched. The CDR3 is CSARSELAGDTQYF. CDR3 in DNA: TGCAGTGCTAGATCCGAGCTAGCGGGGGATACGCAGTATTTT.

CDR3 nucleotide sequence: TGTGCCAGCAGGGTGATAGCGGGAATCCTTTCGTACAATGAGCAGTTCTTC. Protein: CASRVIAGILSYNEQFF. The chain is built from TRBV2 and TRBJ2-1; 8 bases are shared with TRBD2. CDR3 size: 17 residues. Trimming cost V 6 bases and J 4 bases; bases outside gene matches: 14. Germline V gene sequence: CDR1 SNHLY, CDR2 FYNNEI. Based on the CDR3 plus reference TRBV2 and TRBJ2-1, the full variable domain is EPEVTQTPSHQVTQMGQEVILRCVPISNHLYFYWYRQILGQKVEFLVSFYNNEISEKSEIFDDQFSVERPDGSNFTLKIRSTKLEDSAMYFCASRVIAGILSYNEQFFGPGTRLTVL.

This clonotype occurred many times. The chain links TRBV7-6 to TRBJ2-3, with TRBD2 matching over 9 bases. The CDR3 length is 16 residues. CDR1 SGHVS and CDR2 FNYEAQ come from the germline V gene. J was trimmed by 3 bases and V by 1 base; bases with no gene match: 5. DNA for the CDR3: TGTGCCAGCAGCTTAGGGACTAGCGTTTTGACAGATACGCAGTATTTT. This codes for CASSLGTSVLTDTQYF.